This T cell receptor (beta chain) was captured by sequencing in a study of blood T cell repertoires in COVID-19. Turning to the study itself: Spain, Italy and the United States supplied samples that represented acute and convalescent COVID-19.

Clones were sequenced by immunoSEQ multiplex PCR, and TCRdb holds only the in-frame ones, with some missing. The sample carries about 380,000 clones, around 90% recorded once. The CDR3 extends over 11 amino acids. Germline V gene data show CDR1 as MNHEY and CDR2 as SVGAGI. Trimming removed 6 bases from V and 7 bases from J, with 6 bases in between. This clonotype originated in a woman between 18 and 29 years old who had recovered from COVID-19. The sample was PBMCs or T cells enriched from blood (not recorded which). This sequence joins TRBV6-5 and TRBJ2-2; D is undetermined. CDR3 DNA sequence: TGTGCCAGCAGATCCAGCGGGGAGCTGTTTTTT. It translates to CASRSSGELFF.